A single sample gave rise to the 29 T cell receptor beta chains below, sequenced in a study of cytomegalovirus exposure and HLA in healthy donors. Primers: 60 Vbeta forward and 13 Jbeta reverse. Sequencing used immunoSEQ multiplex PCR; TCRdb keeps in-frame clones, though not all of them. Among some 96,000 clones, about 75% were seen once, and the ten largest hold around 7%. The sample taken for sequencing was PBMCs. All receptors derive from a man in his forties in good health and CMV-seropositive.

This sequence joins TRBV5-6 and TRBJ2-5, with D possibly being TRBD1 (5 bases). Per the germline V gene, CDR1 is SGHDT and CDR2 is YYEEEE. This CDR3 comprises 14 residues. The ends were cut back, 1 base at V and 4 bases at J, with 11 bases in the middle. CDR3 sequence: CASSLRQGGETQYF. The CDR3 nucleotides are TGTGCCAGCAGCTTGAGGCAGGGCGGAGAGACCCAGTACTTC.

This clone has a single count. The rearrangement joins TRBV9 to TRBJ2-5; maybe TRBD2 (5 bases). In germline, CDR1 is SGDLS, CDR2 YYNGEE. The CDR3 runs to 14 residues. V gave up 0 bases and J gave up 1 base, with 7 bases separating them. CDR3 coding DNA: TGTGCCAGCAGCGTAGGCAGCGGCCAAGAGACCCAGTACTTC. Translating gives CASSVGSGQETQYF.

CDR3 region: CASGLVLEGYSGNTIYF. The CDR3 region has the DNA TGTGCTAGTGGTTTGGTACTAGAGGGATACTCTGGAAACACCATATATTTT. The chain links TRBV12-5 to TRBJ1-3, with no clear D. The CDR3 runs to 17 residues. V shed 0 bases and J shed 0 bases, with 12 bases lying between them. Germline values: CDR1 LGHNT, CDR2 FRNRAP.

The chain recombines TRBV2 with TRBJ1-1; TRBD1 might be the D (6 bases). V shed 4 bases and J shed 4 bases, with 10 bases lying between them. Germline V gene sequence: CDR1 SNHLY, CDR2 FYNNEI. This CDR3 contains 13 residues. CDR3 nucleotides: TGTGCCAGCAGTGCGGAACAGGGCACTGAAGCTTTCTTT. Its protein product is CASSAEQGTEAFF. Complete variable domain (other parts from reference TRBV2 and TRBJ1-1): EPEVTQTPSHQVTQMGQEVILRCVPISNHLYFYWYRQILGQKVEFLVSFYNNEISEKSEIFDDQFSVERPDGSNFTLKIRSTKLEDSAMYFCASSAEQGTEAFFGQGTRLTVV.

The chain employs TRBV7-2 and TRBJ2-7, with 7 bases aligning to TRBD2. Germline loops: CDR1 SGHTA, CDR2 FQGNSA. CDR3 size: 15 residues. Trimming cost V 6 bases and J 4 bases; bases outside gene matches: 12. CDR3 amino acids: CASSIRLAGGYEQYF. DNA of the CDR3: TGTGCCAGCAGTATAAGGTTGGCCGGGGGGTACGAGCAGTACTTC.

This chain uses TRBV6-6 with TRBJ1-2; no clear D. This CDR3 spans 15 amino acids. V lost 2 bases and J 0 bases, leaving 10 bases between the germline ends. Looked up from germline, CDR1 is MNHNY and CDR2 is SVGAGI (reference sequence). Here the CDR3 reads CASSYKWSTNYGYTF. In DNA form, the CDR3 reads TGTGCCAGCAGTTACAAATGGTCTACTAACTATGGCTACACCTTC.

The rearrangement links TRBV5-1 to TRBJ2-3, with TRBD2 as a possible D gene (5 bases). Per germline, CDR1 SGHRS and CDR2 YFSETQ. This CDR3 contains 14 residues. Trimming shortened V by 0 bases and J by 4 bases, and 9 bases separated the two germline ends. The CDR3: CASSLAGVADTQYF. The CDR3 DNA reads TGCGCCAGCAGCTTGGCCGGGGTGGCAGATACGCAGTATTTT.

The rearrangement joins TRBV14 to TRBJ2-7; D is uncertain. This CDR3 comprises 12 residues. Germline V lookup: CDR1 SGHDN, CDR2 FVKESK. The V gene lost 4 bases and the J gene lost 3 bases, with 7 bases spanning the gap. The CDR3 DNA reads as TGTGCCAGCAGCCCCGACAACTACGAGCAGTACTTC. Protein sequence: CASSPDNYEQYF. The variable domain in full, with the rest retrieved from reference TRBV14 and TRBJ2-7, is EAGVTQFPSHSVIEKGQTVTLRCDPISGHDNLYWYRRVMGKEIKFLLHFVKESKQDESGMPNNRFLAERTGGTYSTLKVQPAELEDSGVYFCASSPDNYEQYFGPGTRLTVT.

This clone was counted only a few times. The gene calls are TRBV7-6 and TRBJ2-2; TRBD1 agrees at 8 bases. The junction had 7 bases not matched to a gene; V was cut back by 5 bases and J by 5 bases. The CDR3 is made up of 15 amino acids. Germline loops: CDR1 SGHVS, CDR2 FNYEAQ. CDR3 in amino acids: CASSRGQGVTGELFF. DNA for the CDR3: TGTGCCAGCAGCAGAGGACAGGGAGTGACCGGGGAGCTGTTTTTT.

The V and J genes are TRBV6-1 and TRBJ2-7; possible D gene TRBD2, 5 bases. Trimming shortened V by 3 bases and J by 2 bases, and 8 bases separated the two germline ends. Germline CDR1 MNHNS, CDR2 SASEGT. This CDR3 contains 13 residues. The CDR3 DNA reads TGTGCCAGCAGTGATGAGGGCCCCTACGAGCAGTACTTC. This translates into CASSDEGPYEQYF.

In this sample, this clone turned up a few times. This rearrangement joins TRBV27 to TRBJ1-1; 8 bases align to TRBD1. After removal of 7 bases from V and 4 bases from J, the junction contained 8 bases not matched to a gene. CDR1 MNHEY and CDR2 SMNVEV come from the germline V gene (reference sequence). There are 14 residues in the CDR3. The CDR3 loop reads CASNRQGSSTEAFF. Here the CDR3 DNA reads TGTGCCAGCAATCGACAGGGGAGCAGCACTGAAGCTTTCTTT.

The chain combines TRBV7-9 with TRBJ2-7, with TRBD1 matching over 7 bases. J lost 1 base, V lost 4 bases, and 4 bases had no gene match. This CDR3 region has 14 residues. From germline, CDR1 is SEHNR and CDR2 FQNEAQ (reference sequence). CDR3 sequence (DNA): TGTGCCAGCAGCTCGCAACAGGGGTCCTACGAGCAGTACTTC. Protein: CASSSQQGSYEQYF.

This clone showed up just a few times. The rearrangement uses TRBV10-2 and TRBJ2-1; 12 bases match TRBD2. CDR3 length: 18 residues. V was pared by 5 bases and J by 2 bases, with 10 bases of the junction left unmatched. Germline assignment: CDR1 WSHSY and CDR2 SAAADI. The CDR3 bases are TGCGCCAGCAGTTCCATAGCGACTAGCGGGGGCCCCTACAATGAGCAGTTCTTC. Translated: CASSSIATSGGPYNEQFF.

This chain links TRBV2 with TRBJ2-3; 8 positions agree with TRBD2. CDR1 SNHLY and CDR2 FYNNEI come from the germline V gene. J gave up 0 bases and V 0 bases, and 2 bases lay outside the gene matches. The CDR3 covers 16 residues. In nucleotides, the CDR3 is TGTGCCAGCAGTGAAGCGGCTAGCGGGAGCACAGATACGCAGTATTTT. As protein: CASSEAASGSTDTQYF.

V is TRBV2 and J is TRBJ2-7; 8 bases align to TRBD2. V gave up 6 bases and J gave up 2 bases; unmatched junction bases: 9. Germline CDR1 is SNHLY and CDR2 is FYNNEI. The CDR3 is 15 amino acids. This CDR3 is CASSVVAGPTYEQYF. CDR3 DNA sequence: TGTGCCAGCAGCGTGGTAGCGGGACCTACCTACGAGCAGTACTTC.

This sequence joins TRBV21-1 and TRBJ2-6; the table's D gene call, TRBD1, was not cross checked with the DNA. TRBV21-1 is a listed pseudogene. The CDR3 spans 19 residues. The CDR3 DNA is TGTGCCAGCAGCAACTTCCGGGACAGGGTGAGCTCTGGGGCCAACGTCCTGACTTTC. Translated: CASSNFRDRVSSGANVLTF.

This CDR3 reads CASSLRTSGGASEQYF. In DNA, the CDR3 is TGTGCCAGCAGCCTCCGTACTAGCGGGGGGGCAAGCGAGCAGTACTTC. The gene calls are TRBV5-6 and TRBJ2-5, with 13 bases aligning to TRBD2. The assigned J gene may be wrong: the sequence end matches TRBJ2-7 better. Per the germline V gene, CDR1 is SGHDT and CDR2 is YYEEEE. This CDR3 region has 16 residues.

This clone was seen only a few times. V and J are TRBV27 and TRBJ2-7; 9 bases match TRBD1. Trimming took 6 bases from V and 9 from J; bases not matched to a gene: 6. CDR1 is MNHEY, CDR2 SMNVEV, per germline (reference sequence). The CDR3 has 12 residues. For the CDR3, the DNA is TGTGCCAGCAGACCGGGACAGGGTACGCAGTACTTC. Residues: CASRPGQGTQYF.

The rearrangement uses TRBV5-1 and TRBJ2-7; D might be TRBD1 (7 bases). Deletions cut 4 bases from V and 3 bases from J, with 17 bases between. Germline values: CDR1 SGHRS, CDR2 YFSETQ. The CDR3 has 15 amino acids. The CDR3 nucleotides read TGCGCCAGCAGCGCGGGACAGCCTGGAGACTACGAGCAGTACTTC. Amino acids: CASSAGQPGDYEQYF.

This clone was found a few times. DNA for the CDR3: TGTGCCAGCAGTTTGGGCAGGGCCGGGTCCTACGAGCAGTACTTC. Its protein is CASSLGRAGSYEQYF. The chain carries TRBV28 and TRBJ2-7; a weak D match, TRBD1 (5 bases). Germline V gene lookup returns CDR1 MDHEN and CDR2 SYDVKM. V lost 3 bases and J lost 1, with 13 bases in between. This CDR3 contains 15 residues.

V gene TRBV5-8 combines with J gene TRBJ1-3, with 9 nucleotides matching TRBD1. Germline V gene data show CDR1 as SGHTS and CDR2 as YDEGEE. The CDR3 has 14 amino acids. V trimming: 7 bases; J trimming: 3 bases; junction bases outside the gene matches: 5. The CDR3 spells CASGDRVVGNTIYF. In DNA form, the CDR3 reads TGTGCCAGCGGGGACAGGGTCGTTGGAAACACCATATATTTT.

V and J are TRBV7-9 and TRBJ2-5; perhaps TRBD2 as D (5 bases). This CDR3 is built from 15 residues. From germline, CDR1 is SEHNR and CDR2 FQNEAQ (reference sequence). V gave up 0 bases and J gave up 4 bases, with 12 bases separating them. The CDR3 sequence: CASSLARVALETQYF. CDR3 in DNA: TGTGCCAGCAGCTTAGCGAGGGTCGCGTTAGAGACCCAGTACTTC. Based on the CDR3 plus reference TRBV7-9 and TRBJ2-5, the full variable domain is DTGVSQNPRHKITKRGQNVTFRCDPISEHNRLYWYRQTLGQGPEFLTYFQNEAQLEKSRLLSDRFSAERPKGSFSTLEIQRTEQGDSAMYLCASSLARVALETQYFGPGTRLLVL.

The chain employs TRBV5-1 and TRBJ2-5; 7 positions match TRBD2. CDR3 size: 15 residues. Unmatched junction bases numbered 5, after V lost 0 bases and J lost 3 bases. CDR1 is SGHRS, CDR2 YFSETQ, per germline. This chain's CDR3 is CASSLAAGPKETQYF. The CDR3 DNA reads TGCGCCAGCAGCTTGGCAGCGGGGCCGAAAGAGACCCAGTACTTC.

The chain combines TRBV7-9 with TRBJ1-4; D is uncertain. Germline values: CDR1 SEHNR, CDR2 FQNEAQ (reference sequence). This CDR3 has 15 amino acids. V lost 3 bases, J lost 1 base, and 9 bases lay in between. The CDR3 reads CASSFGRETNEKLFF. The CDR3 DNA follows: TGTGCCAGCAGCTTCGGGAGGGAAACTAATGAAAAACTGTTTTTT.

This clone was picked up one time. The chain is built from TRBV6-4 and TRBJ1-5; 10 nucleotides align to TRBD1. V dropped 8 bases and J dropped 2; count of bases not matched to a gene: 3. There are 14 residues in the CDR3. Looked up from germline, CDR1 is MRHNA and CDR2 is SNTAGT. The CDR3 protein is CASRDRGGNQPQHF. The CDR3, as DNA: TGTGCCAGCCGGGACAGGGGTGGCAATCAGCCCCAGCATTTT.

CDR3 in amino acids: CASSSTQGSGNTIYF. In DNA form, the CDR3 reads TGTGCCAGCAGCTCAACACAGGGGTCTGGAAACACCATATATTTT. V is TRBV11-2 and J is TRBJ1-3, with 7 bases aligning to TRBD1. From germline, CDR1 is SGHAT and CDR2 FQNNGV. The junction had 4 bases not matched to a gene; V was cut back by 4 bases and J by 1 base. This CDR3 spans 15 amino acids.

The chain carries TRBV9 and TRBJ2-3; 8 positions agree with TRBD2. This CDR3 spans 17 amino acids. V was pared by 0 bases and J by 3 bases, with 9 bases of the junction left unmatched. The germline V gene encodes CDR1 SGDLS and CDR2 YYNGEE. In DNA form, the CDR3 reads TGTGCCAGCAGCGTAGGGAGTAGCGGGGTAGGAACAGATACGCAGTATTTT. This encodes CASSVGSSGVGTDTQYF.

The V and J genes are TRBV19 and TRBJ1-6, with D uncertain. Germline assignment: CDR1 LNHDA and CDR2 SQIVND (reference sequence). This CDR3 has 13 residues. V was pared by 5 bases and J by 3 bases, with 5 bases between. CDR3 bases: TGTGCCAGTAGTGGGCTCTATAATTCACCCCTCCACTTT. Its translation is CASSGLYNSPLHF.

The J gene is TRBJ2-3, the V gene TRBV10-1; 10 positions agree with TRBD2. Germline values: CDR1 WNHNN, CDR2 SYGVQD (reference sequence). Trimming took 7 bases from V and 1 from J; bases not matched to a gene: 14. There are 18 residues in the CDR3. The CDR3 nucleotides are TGCGCCAGCACCACCGAGCTAGCGGGGGAGCGAGGCACAGATACGCAGTATTTT. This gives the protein CASTTELAGERGTDTQYF.